This record looks at one T cell receptor (beta chain) sequence and its context. Its antigen is still unknown. Germline values: CDR1 MGHRA, CDR2 YSYEKL. Trimming at V came to 5 bases and at J to 2 bases, leaving 5 bases not matched to a gene. The CDR3 is 14 residues long. It was cDNA, reverse transcribed from extracted RNA, that served as the sequencing template. This table comes from immunoSEQ multiplex PCR, and its TCRdb copy is limited to in-frame clones, with some not included. The table shows 150,000 to 200,000 clones, with about 61% occurring only once. This sample is drawn from a study of CD8+ T cells in alopecia areata. Study in general: Severity in treated patients was scored by percentage of scalp area affected. Findings and caveats of the study: The study found that many expanded lesional clones persisted in scalp and blood during tofacitinib.

As to treatment: oral pan-JAK inhibitor, 5-10 mg twice daily. Lesional scalp tissue (obtained by punch biopsy) and peripheral blood were collected from alopecia areata patients. The sample in question was CD4+ T cells sorted from blood, obtained at approximately week 55, from a patient treated with tofacitinib. The sequence came from a human donor with alopecia areata. This chain uses TRBV4-1 with TRBJ2-5, with 7 bases that match TRBD2. For the CDR3, the DNA is TGCGCCAGCAGCAGCGGCGGGGGACAAGAGACCCAGTACTTC. It encodes CASSSGGGQETQYF.